This T cell receptor (beta chain) was profiled in a study of T cell repertoires in cytomegalovirus infection (dated by TCRdb to between 2018 and 2021). With respect to the entire study: The peptide stimulations were aimed at well-studied HLA-B-restricted epitopes as well as recently identified HLA-C-restricted CMV epitopes, whose presentation resists viral immunomodulation. Donor HLA type was relevant to the analysis, because carriage of CMV infection together with the matching HLA type was indicated by public TCR beta signatures.

CDR1 ENHRY and CDR2 SYGVKD are derived from the germline V gene. There are 11 amino acids in the CDR3, from cysteine to phenylalanine inclusive. Only the CDR3 region is kept as DNA, spanning 33 bases read in frame from base 1. Cut back by 6 bases and 5 bases, the V and J ends lie 5 bases apart. In its sample, this clonotype was seen a few times. This clone's antigen is unknown. Base qualities are not at hand, and no much larger clone is one base apart. What the treatment or condition label conveys for this sample: in vitro stimulation with specific CMV peptide epitopes to enrich CMV-specific T cells. Results and caveats for the whole study, not just this receptor: In both this cohort and an independent cohort of some 370 donors, the cumulative frequency of public TCR beta family members distinguished carriers of CMV infection plus the relevant HLA type. In the ex vivo response, HLA-C-restricted CMV-specific TCR beta clonotypes were dominant, and in two of eight donors the single most frequent clonotype came from this HLA-C-restricted group.

Sequenced on an Illumina HiSeq 1500. The public sequencing data were trimmed at Q25 with fastp and processed into clonotypes with MiXCR by TCRdb, which kept only in-frame beta chains. Each record represents a unique CDR3 protein, reported with the most common genes and DNA among its rows. Present in this sample are approximately 1,000,000 distinct CDR3 sequences, approximately 31% of which were seen just once. The ten largest clones take up roughly 13% of the sample. The source is a human donor in good health (CMV status not recorded). Some clones in this sample may be carry-over from other donors' samples. The source was cultured CD8+ T cells from PBMCs, collected from culture after CMV antigen stimulation. The receptor chain draws on TRBV10-3 and TRBJ2-1; too little of a D gene remains to name it. In nucleotides, the sequence is TGTGCCATCAGCCACAACAATGAGCAGTTCTTC. The encoded protein is CAISHNNEQFF.